One sample yielded the 27 T cell receptor beta chains listed below, sequenced in a study of blood T cell repertoires in COVID-19. The assay was immunoSEQ multiplex PCR, and TCRdb's table has in-frame clones only and misses some. The data hold under 150,000 clones, with around 83% observed a single time. The sequenced material came from peripheral blood. The receptors stem from a man aged 35-49 years with active or convalescent COVID-19.

The genes are TRBV5-4 and TRBJ2-5; 11 bases match TRBD2. Germline CDR1 and CDR2: SGHNT and YYREEE (reference sequence). V gave up 1 base and J gave up 1 base; unmatched junction bases: 3. The length of the CDR3 is 16 residues. The CDR3 loop reads CASSLSLAGGQETQYF. The CDR3 region has the DNA TGTGCCAGCAGCTTGTCGCTAGCGGGGGGCCAAGAGACCCAGTACTTC.

The chain uses TRBV7-9 and TRBJ1-1; D is unresolved. CDR1 and CDR2 from the germline V gene are SEHNR and FQNEAQ (reference sequence). CDR3 length equals 16 residues. V lost 1 base and J lost 3, with 15 bases in between. The DNA for the CDR3 is TGTGCCAGCAGCTTAGGGACGTCCGGCGGGGACACTGAAGCTTTCTTT. The encoded protein is CASSLGTSGGDTEAFF. Drawing the rest from reference TRBV7-9 and TRBJ1-1, the complete variable domain is DTGVSQNPRHKITKRGQNVTFRCDPISEHNRLYWYRQTLGQGPEFLTYFQNEAQLEKSRLLSDRFSAERPKGSFSTLEIQRTEQGDSAMYLCASSLGTSGGDTEAFFGQGTRLTVV.

The chain uses TRBV5-1 and TRBJ2-3; a weak D match, TRBD1 (5 bases). V lost 4 bases and J 1 base, leaving 13 bases between the germline ends. Germline V gene lookup returns CDR1 SGHRS and CDR2 YFSETQ. This CDR3 is 15 amino acids long. CDR3 DNA sequence: TGCGCCAGCAGCACCGGCGGCAGGGGCACAGATACGCAGTATTTT. Its translation is CASSTGGRGTDTQYF.

The chain employs TRBV29-1 and TRBJ1-1, with 7 bases lining up with TRBD1. The V segment lost 7 bases and the J segment 0 bases; nucleotides outside the gene matches: 5. The length of the CDR3 is 13 residues. Germline V gene sequence: CDR1 SQVTM, CDR2 ANQGSEA. This CDR3 is CSAWTGLNTEAFF. The CDR3 DNA reads TGCAGCGCCTGGACAGGACTGAACACTGAAGCTTTCTTT.

V gene TRBV19 combines with J gene TRBJ2-2, with 12 bases fitting TRBD2. The junction had 5 bases not matched to a gene; V was cut back by 5 bases and J by 7 bases. This CDR3 has 15 amino acids. From germline, CDR1 is LNHDA and CDR2 SQIVND (reference sequence). CDR3 protein: CASSPPGLAGGELFF. CDR3 nucleotides: TGTGCCAGTAGTCCCCCGGGACTAGCGGGCGGGGAGCTGTTTTTT.

This clone occurred once. Here the CDR3 DNA reads TGTGCCAGCAGCTCAGATTCCGAGCAGTACTTC. Amino acids: CASSSDSEQYF. The J gene is TRBJ2-7, the V gene TRBV5-4; D is undetermined. This CDR3 is 11 amino acids long. In germline, CDR1 is SGHNT, CDR2 YYREEE (reference sequence). V was pared by 3 bases and J by 6 bases, with 7 bases between.

In its sample, this clone was seen a few times. The V and J genes are TRBV9 and TRBJ1-6; 7 nucleotides line up with TRBD1. The CDR3 is 14 residues long. The V gene end was trimmed by 4 bases and the J gene end by 5 bases; junction bases not matched to a gene: 3. Per germline, CDR1 SGDLS and CDR2 YYNGEE. The CDR3 is CASSRQGDNSPLHF. For the CDR3, the DNA is TGTGCCAGCAGCCGACAGGGAGATAATTCACCCCTCCACTTT.

The chain links TRBV18 to TRBJ1-2; TRBD1 might be the D (5 bases). The length of the CDR3 is 15 residues. Germline lookup yields CDR1 KGHSH and CDR2 LQKENI. V was clipped by 3 bases and J by 5 bases, with 16 bases between them. The CDR3 DNA sequence: TGTGCCAGCTCACCGCTCGTTACAGGAGATTATGGCTACACCTTC. Translated: CASSPLVTGDYGYTF.

This chain connects TRBV7-2 to TRBJ1-2, with a possible D match to TRBD1 (5 bases). CDR3 length: 14 residues. Deletions cut 5 bases from V and 4 bases from J, with 14 bases between. Germline V gene sequence: CDR1 SGHTA, CDR2 FQGNSA. CDR3 nucleotide sequence: TGTGCCAGCAGCACTGACGCGGGGGGCTATGGCTACACCTTC. Its translation is CASSTDAGGYGYTF.

V and J are TRBV6-2 or TRBV6-3 and TRBJ2-1; 15 positions agree with TRBD2. The CDR3 contains 17 residues. CDR1 and CDR2 from the germline V gene are MNHEY and SVGEGT. J gave up 4 bases and V 4 bases, and 5 bases lay outside the gene matches. CDR3 residues: CASSWTSGGERYNEQFF. The CDR3 DNA follows: TGTGCCAGCAGTTGGACTAGCGGGGGGGAAAGGTACAATGAGCAGTTCTTC.

This sequence joins TRBV25-1 and TRBJ1-1; D ambiguous. There are 14 residues in the CDR3. Trimming shortened V by 4 bases and J by 3 bases, and 12 bases separated the two germline ends. Germline V gives CDR1 MGHDK, CDR2 SYGVNS. The CDR3 here is CASSASPGYTEAFF. In nucleotides, the CDR3 is TGTGCCAGCAGTGCCTCTCCAGGTTACACTGAAGCTTTCTTT.

The genes are TRBV7-9 and TRBJ2-7; D unclear. Germline CDR1 reads SEHNR; CDR2 reads FQNEAQ (reference sequence). CDR3 length: 15 amino acids. Trimming took 1 base from V and 3 from J, leaving 13 bases between them. The CDR3 loop reads CASSLDQVVNYEQYF. CDR3 bases: TGTGCCAGCAGCTTAGACCAGGTTGTTAACTACGAGCAGTACTTC.

The V gene is TRBV6-5, the J gene TRBJ1-2, with D perhaps matching TRBD1 (5 bases). V lost 5 bases and J 2 bases, leaving 9 bases between the germline ends. This CDR3 is 13 amino acids long. CDR1 is MNHEY and CDR2 is SVGAGI in the germline V gene. CDR3: CASSTTVNYGYTF. The DNA for the CDR3 is TGTGCCAGCAGTACGACAGTGAACTATGGCTACACCTTC.

The V and J genes are TRBV5-1 and TRBJ2-5; 11 nucleotides agree with TRBD1. The CDR3 has 15 amino acids. V shed 4 bases, J shed 1 base, and the junction held 3 bases outside the gene matches. The V gene's germline CDR1 is SGHRS and CDR2 YFSETQ. The CDR3: CASSTGQGGQETQYF. CDR3 coding DNA: TGCGCCAGCAGCACGGGACAGGGGGGCCAAGAGACCCAGTACTTC.

The gene calls are TRBV4-2 and TRBJ2-2, with TRBD2 matching 12 bases. Trimming took 4 bases from V and 6 from J; bases not matched to a gene: 6. CDR1 and CDR2 from the germline V gene are LGHNA and YNFKEQ. There are 16 residues in the CDR3. CDR3 DNA: TGTGCCAGCAGCCTCAGACTAGCGGGGGCTTCCGGGGAGCTGTTTTTT. It codes for CASSLRLAGASGELFF.

This clone is a singleton in its sample. The chain links TRBV4-3 to TRBJ2-7; D is possibly TRBD1 (5 bases). Germline CDR1 reads LGHNA; CDR2 reads YSLEER. The CDR3 sequence is 18 residues long. V gave up 4 bases and J gave up 6 bases, with 28 bases separating them. The DNA for the CDR3 is TGCGCCAGCAGCCCCCCGTCGGCCGGTAGGGGCAGTCGGCCCGAGCAGTACTTC. It is translated as CASSPPSAGRGSRPEQYF.

The chain is built from TRBV3-1 (or the pseudogene TRBV3-2) and TRBJ1-2, with D possibly TRBD1 on 6 matching bases. The CDR3 has 15 amino acids. Trimming stripped 0 bases from V and 7 bases from J, with 15 bases between. Germline values: CDR1 LGHDT, CDR2 YNNKEL (reference sequence). As DNA, the CDR3 is TGTGCCAGCAGCCAAGAAGGTCGGGGGGCTTTTGGCTACACCTTC. Protein sequence: CASSQEGRGAFGYTF.

The chain is built from TRBV11-2 and TRBJ1-5; 7 positions match TRBD1. The CDR3 loop spans 15 amino acids. Losses at the gene ends were 5 bases for V and 7 bases for J; bases not matched to a gene: 11. The germline CDR1 and CDR2 sequences are SGHAT and FQNNGV. Here the CDR3 DNA reads TGTGCCAGCAGCGAAACCCCTACAGGGGAGCAGCCCCAGCATTTT. It yields the protein CASSETPTGEQPQHF.

The chain combines TRBV5-1 with TRBJ2-5, with 7 bases aligning to TRBD1. Germline loops: CDR1 SGHRS, CDR2 YFSETQ. The CDR3 totals 18 residues. Trimming cost V 0 bases and J 1 base; bases outside gene matches: 12. CDR3 region: CASSLAGQSPLFQETQYF. In DNA form, the CDR3 reads TGCGCCAGCAGCTTGGCGGGACAGTCCCCCTTATTCCAAGAGACCCAGTACTTC. Full variable domain (remainder filled in from reference TRBV5-1 and TRBJ2-5): KAGVTQTPRYLIKTRGQQVTLSCSPISGHRSVSWYQQTPGQGLQFLFEYFSETQRNKGNFPGRFSGRQFSNSRSEMNVSTLELGDSALYLCASSLAGQSPLFQETQYFGPGTRLLVL.

The table lists this clone with a count of one. CDR3 sequence reads: CASSYVAGKETQYF. Here the CDR3 DNA reads TGTGCCAGCAGTTACGTCGCAGGGAAAGAGACCCAGTACTTC. The rearrangement joins TRBV6-5 to TRBJ2-5; weak D call: TRBD1 (5 bases). There are 14 residues in the CDR3. The ends were cut back, 2 bases at V and 3 bases at J, with 10 bases in the middle. Germline values: CDR1 MNHEY, CDR2 SVGAGI.

This chain joins TRBV6-5 and TRBJ2-7; TRBD1 agrees at 8 bases. This CDR3 has 13 residues. V was pared by 6 bases and J by 4 bases, with 5 bases of the junction left unmatched. Germline V CDR1 and CDR2: MNHEY, SVGAGI. The CDR3 nucleotides read TGTGCCAGCAGGCAGGGGGCGATGTACGAGCAGTACTTC. Amino acids: CASRQGAMYEQYF.

The rearrangement uses TRBV7-3 and TRBJ2-3; TRBD1 agrees at 10 bases. This CDR3 contains 14 residues. CDR1 is SGHTA, CDR2 FQGTGA, per germline. V trimming: 6 bases; J trimming: 5 bases; junction bases outside the gene matches: 5. Here the CDR3 reads CASSWTGGIDTQYF. As DNA, the CDR3 is TGTGCCAGCAGTTGGACAGGGGGAATAGATACGCAGTATTTT. Using reference TRBV7-3 and TRBJ2-3 for the parts outside the CDR3, the full variable domain is GAGVSQTPSNKVTEKGKYVELRCDPISGHTALYWYRQSLGQGPEFLIYFQGTGAADDSGLPNDRFFAVRPEGSVSTLKIQRTERGDSAVYLCASSWTGGIDTQYFGPGTRLTVL.

This clone showed up many times. V gene TRBV13 combines with J gene TRBJ1-5, with D hard to call. The CDR3 is 12 residues long. Looked up from germline, CDR1 is PRHDT and CDR2 is FYEKMQ (reference sequence). V lost 4 bases to trimming and J lost 4 bases, with 5 bases between them. The CDR3 region has the DNA TGTGCCAGCAGCTCCCAAAATCAGCCCCAGCATTTT. Protein sequence: CASSSQNQPQHF.

The V call is TRBV11-2, the J call TRBJ1-1, with TRBD1 identical over 8 bases. The trim removed 4 bases at V and 0 bases at J, leaving 10 bases unmatched. There are 17 residues in the CDR3. Germline loops: CDR1 SGHAT, CDR2 FQNNGV. In nucleotides, the CDR3 is TGTGCCAGCAGCTATTTCCGGACAGGGCCCATGAACACTGAAGCTTTCTTT. Its translation: CASSYFRTGPMNTEAFF.

The V call is TRBV3-1 (or the pseudogene TRBV3-2), the J call TRBJ2-3; 9 bases line up with TRBD1. Per germline, CDR1 LGHDT and CDR2 YNNKEL (reference sequence). The trim removed 4 bases at V and 4 bases at J, leaving 6 bases unmatched. CDR3 size: 15 residues. CDR3 residues: CASSLRTGDADTQYF. For the CDR3, the DNA is TGTGCCAGCAGCCTGAGGACAGGGGACGCAGATACGCAGTATTTT.

This rearrangement joins TRBV7-2 to TRBJ2-7; 7 bases fit TRBD1. V was pared by 1 base and J by 3 bases, with 3 bases of the junction left unmatched. Per the germline V gene, CDR1 is SGHTA and CDR2 is FQGNSA. The CDR3 totals 14 residues. The CDR3 loop reads CASSLEGAVYEQYF. CDR3 in DNA: TGTGCCAGCAGCTTAGAGGGGGCAGTCTACGAGCAGTACTTC. The variable domain in full, with the rest retrieved from reference TRBV7-2 and TRBJ2-7, is GAGVSQSPSNKVTEKGKDVELRCDPISGHTALYWYRQSLGQGLEFLIYFQGNSAPDKSGLPSDRFSAERTGGSVSTLTIQRTQQEDSAVYLCASSLEGAVYEQYFGPGTRLTVT.

This CDR3 reads CSVGWENEKLFF. Written as DNA, the CDR3 is TGCAGCGTTGGATGGGAGAATGAAAAACTGTTTTTT. The rearrangement joins TRBV29-1 to TRBJ1-4, with D unclear. There are 12 residues in the CDR3. Germline V lookup: CDR1 SQVTM, CDR2 ANQGSEA. V gave up 4 bases and J gave up 5 bases, with 8 bases separating them.